The 5 T cell receptor beta chains below come from one sample, sequenced in a study of OX40 agonist ivuxolimab in advanced cancers. Libraries were prepared by immunoSEQ multiplex PCR; TCRdb keeps only in-frame clonotypes and omits some of them. The table includes 61,000 or so clones, approximately 80% detected once. The sample consisted of CD4+ or CD8+ T cells sorted from blood, taken in a trial of the OX40 agonist ivuxolimab. The receptor source for this set is an adult with an advanced solid tumor such as melanoma, head and neck, liver or kidney cancer.

This chain links TRBV7-8 with TRBJ2-2; 7 bases are shared with TRBD2. The CDR3 is 16 residues long. V lost 4 bases, J lost 1 base, and 6 bases stayed unmatched. Germline CDR1 SGHVS, CDR2 FQNEAQ. For the CDR3, the DNA is TGTGCCAGCAGCTCCCGACTAGCTAAGAACACCGGGGAGCTGTTTTTT. The encoded protein is CASSSRLAKNTGELFF.

This sequence joins TRBV27 and TRBJ1-6; D uncertain. Germline V gene sequence: CDR1 MNHEY, CDR2 SMNVEV (reference sequence). The ends were cut back, 0 bases at V and 7 bases at J, with 7 bases in the middle. The CDR3 is 14 amino acids. In nucleotides, the CDR3 is TGTGCCAGCAGTTTATCATACGAGAATTCACCCCTCCACTTT. It translates to CASSLSYENSPLHF.

The genes are TRBV29-1 and TRBJ2-3; 8 bases match TRBD2. This CDR3 has 14 amino acids. The germline V gene encodes CDR1 SQVTM and CDR2 ANQGSEA. Trimming cost V 5 bases and J 0 bases; bases outside gene matches: 4. The CDR3 here is CSVRGGLSTDTQYF. The DNA for the CDR3 is TGCAGCGTTCGGGGGGGCCTTAGCACAGATACGCAGTATTTT.

In its sample, this clone was seen once. The rearrangement uses TRBV19 and TRBJ2-7, with 9 nucleotides matching TRBD1. The germline V gene has CDR1 LNHDA and CDR2 SQIVND (reference sequence). The CDR3 contains 13 residues. The V segment lost 8 bases and the J segment 9 bases; nucleotides outside the gene matches: 11. As DNA, the CDR3 is TGTGCCAGTTCTGAGACAGGGGGTTTCGTGCAGTACTTC. It translates to CASSETGGFVQYF.

In its sample, this clone was seen a few times. This chain links TRBV5-4 with TRBJ2-5, with D tentatively TRBD1 (7 bases). This CDR3 contains 12 residues. Germline V gives CDR1 SGHNT, CDR2 YYREEE (reference sequence). The germline V and J ends were trimmed by 4 bases and 6 bases, with 10 bases remaining between them. The DNA of the CDR3 is TGTGCCAGCAGCCCAGGGGGGAAGACCCAGTACTTC. Translation: CASSPGGKTQYF.